Listed here are 30 T cell receptor beta chains from one sample, sequenced in a study of blood T cell repertoires in COVID-19. The method was immunoSEQ multiplex PCR; TCRdb's version includes in-frame clones alone and lacks a portion of them. The sample has some 130,000 clones; 90% are singletons. Sequenced material: peripheral blood. The origin of the receptors is a man aged 50 to 59 with active COVID-19.

The gene calls are TRBV5-8 and TRBJ2-5, with D maybe TRBD2 (5 bases). Germline V gene sequence: CDR1 SGHTS, CDR2 YDEGEE. There are 16 residues in the CDR3. Trimming stripped 4 bases from V and 3 bases from J, with 19 bases between. CDR3 sequence (DNA): TGTGCCAGCAGCCCCCTAGCCCGACAATTAAAAGAGACCCAGTACTTC. Protein sequence: CASSPLARQLKETQYF.

The chain links TRBV7-8 to TRBJ2-3, with TRBD2 identical over 8 bases. Germline V gene sequence: CDR1 SGHVS, CDR2 FQNEAQ. The ends lost 5 bases at V and 1 base at J; junction bases unmatched: 11. The CDR3 extends over 17 amino acids. The chain's CDR3 is CASSLLGLAVGTDTQYF. CDR3 bases: TGTGCCAGCAGCCTCCTCGGACTAGCAGTTGGCACAGATACGCAGTATTTT.

The V call is TRBV30, the J call TRBJ1-6; tentative D call: TRBD1 (6 bases). In germline, CDR1 is GTSNPN, CDR2 SVGIG (reference sequence). This CDR3 contains 13 residues. Trimming removed 2 bases at V and 7 bases at J, with 9 bases between. The CDR3 loop is CAWSSRGNSPLHF. In nucleotides, the CDR3 is TGTGCCTGGAGTTCGAGGGGGAATTCACCCCTCCACTTT.

The genes are TRBV14 and TRBJ2-7; D perhaps matches TRBD1 (6 bases). V lost 4 bases, J lost 5 bases, and 21 bases lay in between. Germline V gene data show CDR1 as SGHDN and CDR2 as FVKESK. CDR3 length equals 16 residues. The CDR3 coding sequence is TGTGCCAGCAGCCCATCAGCTTGGGCAGGGGCCCACGAGCAGTACTTC. This codes for CASSPSAWAGAHEQYF.

This clone was recorded only once. V usage is TRBV5-1 and J usage is TRBJ2-5, with 8 positions matching TRBD1. CDR1 is SGHRS and CDR2 is YFSETQ in the germline V gene. CDR3 size: 15 residues. Losses at the gene ends were 0 bases for V and 2 bases for J; bases not matched to a gene: 3. CDR3 in amino acids: CASSLDRGMQETQYF. The CDR3 nucleotides are TGCGCCAGCAGCTTGGACAGGGGGATGCAAGAGACCCAGTACTTC.

The chain joins TRBV19 to TRBJ1-5, with a possible D match to TRBD1 (5 bases). The CDR3 consists of 17 residues. In germline, CDR1 is LNHDA, CDR2 SQIVND (reference sequence). The V end was cut by 3 bases, the J end by 1 base, with 16 bases between. CDR3 in amino acids: CASSIPPDGGSNQPQHF. CDR3 bases: TGTGCCAGTAGTATCCCACCCGACGGGGGAAGCAATCAGCCCCAGCATTTT.

V and J are TRBV18 and TRBJ2-1, with TRBD1 matching 9 bases. Germline CDR1 is KGHSH and CDR2 is LQKENI. The trim removed 5 bases at V and 8 bases at J, leaving 16 bases unmatched. The CDR3 contains 17 residues. As DNA, the CDR3 is TGTGCCAGCTCAAAATACACAGGGGGCTCTTTGATTTATGAGCAGTTCTTC. It codes for CASSKYTGGSLIYEQFF.

The gene calls are TRBV6-6 and TRBJ2-7, with 8 positions matching TRBD1. V lost 5 bases, J lost 0 bases, and 3 bases stayed unmatched. The CDR3 totals 14 residues. Germline V gene sequence: CDR1 MNHNY, CDR2 SVGAGI (reference sequence). The CDR3 here is CASSQTGDSYEQYF. The CDR3 DNA sequence: TGTGCCAGCAGTCAGACAGGGGACTCCTACGAGCAGTACTTC.

A remark on this clone: At one of its ends the junction is not consistent with the germline gene, which may arise from a read error. This chain connects TRBV5-4 to TRBJ2-2; 7 positions match TRBD2. The CDR3 is made up of 16 amino acids. The germline V gene encodes CDR1 SGHNT and CDR2 YYREEE (reference sequence). The CDR3 here is CPSSYWGGWLTGELFF. CDR3 bases: TGTCCCAGCAGCTATTGGGGGGGGTGGCTCACCGGGGAGCTGTTTTTT.

J is TRBJ2-7 and V is TRBV12-3 or TRBV12-4, with D hard to call. This CDR3 contains 13 residues. The V end was cut by 5 bases, the J end by 3 bases, with 11 bases between. The CDR3 DNA follows: TGTGCCAGCAGTCCGTCACTTGGCTACGAGCAGTACGTC. Its protein product is CASSPSLGYEQYV.

The gene calls are TRBV5-1 and TRBJ1-2; 7 nucleotides match TRBD1. J lost 5 bases, V lost 4 bases, and 5 bases had no gene match. In germline, CDR1 is SGHRS, CDR2 YFSETQ. This CDR3 comprises 13 residues. CDR3 DNA sequence: TGCGCCAGCAGCCCAGTGGGACAGTATGGCTACACCTTC. Translation: CASSPVGQYGYTF.

The chain carries TRBV7-8 and TRBJ2-5; TRBD1 aligns across 9 bases. V trimming: 5 bases; J trimming: 3 bases; junction bases outside the gene matches: 1. The CDR3 loop spans 13 amino acids. The germline V gene has CDR1 SGHVS and CDR2 FQNEAQ. The CDR3 region is CASSRDREETQYF. For the CDR3, the DNA is TGTGCCAGCAGCCGGGACAGGGAAGAGACCCAGTACTTC.

The genes are TRBV5-8 and TRBJ2-3, with D unresolved. CDR1 is SGHTS and CDR2 is YDEGEE in the germline V gene. V shed 2 bases and J shed 0 bases, with 4 bases lying between them. This CDR3 region has 13 residues. The CDR3 DNA reads TGTGCCAGCAGCTTTTATAGCACAGATACGCAGTATTTT. Translating gives CASSFYSTDTQYF.

The chain joins TRBV14 to TRBJ1-2; D is perhaps TRBD1 (5 bases). The V end was cut by 0 bases, the J end by 4 bases, with 12 bases between. This CDR3 has 15 residues. Germline lookup yields CDR1 SGHDN and CDR2 FVKESK. CDR3 in DNA: TGTGCCAGCAGCCAAGATCCGACAGCGGGCTATGGCTACACCTTC. It yields the protein CASSQDPTAGYGYTF. Filled out from reference TRBV14 and TRBJ1-2, the complete variable domain reads EAGVTQFPSHSVIEKGQTVTLRCDPISGHDNLYWYRRVMGKEIKFLLHFVKESKQDESGMPNNRFLAERTGGTYSTLKVQPAELEDSGVYFCASSQDPTAGYGYTFGSGTRLTVV.

This chain joins TRBV7-8 and TRBJ2-1; the match to TRBD2 covers 8 bases. The J segment lost 6 bases and the V segment lost 5 bases, leaving 12 bases of the junction unmatched. CDR3 length: 16 amino acids. CDR1 and CDR2 from the germline V gene are SGHVS and FQNEAQ. The CDR3 sequence: CASSLNSGLVVNEQFF. As DNA, the CDR3 is TGTGCCAGCAGCCTAAACTCGGGACTAGTAGTCAATGAGCAGTTCTTC.

The rearrangement uses TRBV15 and TRBJ1-4; D gene uncertain. V shed 4 bases and J shed 10 bases, with 16 bases lying between them. Germline-derived CDR1 and CDR2 are LNHNV and YYDKDF (reference sequence). The CDR3 runs to 14 residues. The CDR3 sequence: CATSTSGVAGKLFF. CDR3 bases: TGTGCCACCAGCACCTCAGGAGTGGCGGGAAAACTGTTTTTT.

The chain carries TRBV7-2 and TRBJ2-3; 11 nucleotides agree with TRBD2. The V and J ends lost 0 bases and 3 bases, in that order; junction bases with no gene match: 2. Per germline, CDR1 SGHTA and CDR2 FQGNSA. The CDR3 totals 16 residues. The CDR3 DNA reads as TGTGCCAGCAGCTTAGCTACTAGCGGGAGAACAGATACGCAGTATTTT. This codes for CASSLATSGRTDTQYF.

This clone was recorded a few times. This sequence joins TRBV3-1 (or the pseudogene TRBV3-2) and TRBJ2-1; 7 bases align to TRBD1. Germline CDR1 is LGHDT and CDR2 is YNNKEL (reference sequence). The ends lost 3 bases at V and 2 bases at J; junction bases unmatched: 7. The CDR3 spans 16 residues. This CDR3 reads CASSHIDRVAYNEQFF. The CDR3 DNA follows: TGTGCCAGCAGCCATATTGACAGGGTCGCCTACAATGAGCAGTTCTTC.

This rearrangement joins TRBV18 to TRBJ2-2, with TRBD1 as a possible D gene (5 bases). In germline, CDR1 is KGHSH, CDR2 LQKENI. Trimming took off 0 bases at V and 3 bases at J, with 8 bases between the two ends. The CDR3 extends over 15 amino acids. In DNA, the CDR3 is TGTGCCAGCTCACCACCGATCAGGGACACCGGGGAGCTGTTTTTT. Translated: CASSPPIRDTGELFF.

The chain couples TRBV12-5 to TRBJ1-5, with 7 bases fitting TRBD1. Germline CDR1 is LGHNT and CDR2 is FRNRAP. V lost 1 base, J lost 6 bases, and 6 bases stayed unmatched. The CDR3 runs 15 residues. The CDR3 DNA sequence: TGTGCTAGTGGTTTGGGGACAGGAAGGGGTCAGCCCCAGCATTTT. It codes for CASGLGTGRGQPQHF.

This chain links TRBV6-1 with TRBJ2-6, with 7 bases that match TRBD1. V lost 0 bases to trimming and J lost 3 bases; unmatched junction nucleotides: 8. This CDR3 contains 18 residues. Germline V gene lookup returns CDR1 MNHNS and CDR2 SASEGT. DNA of the CDR3: TGTGCCAGCAGTGAAGCAGTAGGGGGCGCTTATGGGGCCAACGTCCTGACTTTC. Encoded protein: CASSEAVGGAYGANVLTF.

Only a few counts were recorded for this clone. J is TRBJ2-3 and V is TRBV6-1; 8 bases match TRBD2. Germline CDR1 and CDR2: MNHNS and SASEGT. The J segment lost 4 bases and the V segment lost 2 bases, leaving 5 bases of the junction unmatched. The CDR3 has 15 residues. CDR3 DNA: TGTGCCAGCAGTGAATCCGGGGGGGCCGCAGATACGCAGTATTTT. Encoded protein: CASSESGGAADTQYF.

This clone showed up just once. The rearrangement links TRBV4-2 to TRBJ2-2, with 8 positions matching TRBD2. Germline V gene sequence: CDR1 LGHNA, CDR2 YNFKEQ. This CDR3 has 17 amino acids. Unmatched junction bases numbered 10, after V lost 2 bases and J lost 5 bases. Written as DNA, the CDR3 is TGTGCCAGCAGCCAAAGGTTGACGGGAGGGTATACCGGGGAGCTGTTTTTT. It specifies CASSQRLTGGYTGELFF.

The chain is built from TRBV11-2 and TRBJ2-2; no firm D call. The V and J ends lost 1 base and 6 bases respectively, with 12 bases between them. CDR1 and CDR2 (germline): SGHAT, FQNNGV. The CDR3 has 15 amino acids. The CDR3 bases are TGTGCCAGCAGCTTAGTACCCAGATTGGCCGGGGAGCTGTTTTTT. It specifies CASSLVPRLAGELFF. Based on the CDR3 plus reference TRBV11-2 and TRBJ2-2, the full variable domain is EAGVAQSPRYKIIEKRQSVAFWCNPISGHATLYWYQQILGQGPKLLIQFQNNGVVDDSQLPKDRFSAERLKGVDSTLKIQPAKLEDSAVYLCASSLVPRLAGELFFGEGSRLTVL.

CDR3 sequence reads: CASSLTDRGTEAFF. The DNA for the CDR3 is TGTGCCAGCAGCTTAACGGACAGGGGCACTGAAGCTTTCTTT. This chain uses TRBV7-3 with TRBJ1-1; 9 bases line up with TRBD1. The germline V gene has CDR1 SGHTA and CDR2 FQGTGA. CDR3 length: 14 amino acids. The ends lost 0 bases at V and 4 bases at J; junction bases unmatched: 0.

V gene TRBV5-1 combines with J gene TRBJ2-5; no clear D. Germline CDR1 and CDR2: SGHRS and YFSETQ. The CDR3 is 11 residues long. The V end was cut by 4 bases, the J end by 2 bases, with 3 bases between. The CDR3 spells CASSEQETQYF. CDR3 DNA sequence: TGCGCCAGCAGCGAGCAAGAGACCCAGTACTTC.

Here the CDR3 DNA reads TGTGCCAGCAGTTTGGCGGGATCTGAGACCTACGAGCAGTACGTC. This encodes CASSLAGSETYEQYV. The chain recombines TRBV2 with TRBJ2-7; a possible D gene is TRBD2 (6 bases). The germline CDR1 and CDR2 sequences are SNHLY and FYNNEI. Trimming removed 5 bases at V and 2 bases at J, with 16 bases between. The CDR3 length is 15 residues.

This rearrangement joins TRBV11-2 to TRBJ1-6; 7 bases are shared with TRBD1. Germline V gene data show CDR1 as SGHAT and CDR2 as FQNNGV. Losses at the gene ends were 4 bases for V and 10 bases for J; bases not matched to a gene: 7. The CDR3 is 14 residues long. The CDR3 sequence: CASSSPGQKSPLHF. DNA of the CDR3: TGTGCCAGCAGCTCTCCGGGACAGAAATCACCCCTCCACTTT. Combining the CDR3 with reference TRBV11-2 and TRBJ1-6 gives the whole variable domain EAGVAQSPRYKIIEKRQSVAFWCNPISGHATLYWYQQILGQGPKLLIQFQNNGVVDDSQLPKDRFSAERLKGVDSTLKIQPAKLEDSAVYLCASSSPGQKSPLHFGNGTRLTVT.

The count of this clone is one. The V call is TRBV3-1 (or the pseudogene TRBV3-2), the J call TRBJ1-2; weak D call: TRBD1 (6 bases). Germline CDR1 reads LGHDT; CDR2 reads YNNKEL (reference sequence). CDR3 length: 15 residues. Trimming removed 4 bases at V and 8 bases at J, with 20 bases between. Here the CDR3 DNA reads TGTGCCAGCAGCCGCAGCGAGGTATCAGGGGTCGGCTACACCTTC. Translation gives CASSRSEVSGVGYTF.

The CDR3 DNA follows: TGTGCCAGTAGTTATAGTCTCAATCAGCCCCAGCATTTT. Encoded protein: CASSYSLNQPQHF. V usage is TRBV19 and J usage is TRBJ1-5, with unresolved D. This CDR3 is built from 13 residues. V lost 5 bases, J lost 3 bases, and 8 bases lay in between. Germline V gives CDR1 LNHDA, CDR2 SQIVND (reference sequence).